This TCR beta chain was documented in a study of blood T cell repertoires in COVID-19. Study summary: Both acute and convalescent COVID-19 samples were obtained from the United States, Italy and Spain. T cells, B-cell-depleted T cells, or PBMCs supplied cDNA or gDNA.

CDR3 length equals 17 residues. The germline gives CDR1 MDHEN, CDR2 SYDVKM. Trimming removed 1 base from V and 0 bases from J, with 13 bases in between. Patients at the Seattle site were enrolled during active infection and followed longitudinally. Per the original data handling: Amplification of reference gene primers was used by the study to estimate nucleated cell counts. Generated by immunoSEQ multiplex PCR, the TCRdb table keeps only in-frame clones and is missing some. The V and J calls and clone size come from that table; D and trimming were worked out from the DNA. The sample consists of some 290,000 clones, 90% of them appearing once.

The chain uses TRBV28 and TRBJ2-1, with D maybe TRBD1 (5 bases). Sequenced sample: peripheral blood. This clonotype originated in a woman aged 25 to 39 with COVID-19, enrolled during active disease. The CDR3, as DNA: TGTGCCAGCAGTTTATTAGACAGTCCAAGCTCCTACAATGAGCAGTTCTTC. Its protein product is CASSLLDSPSSYNEQFF.